Reported below is one T cell receptor beta chain. Its antigen is currently unknown. The sample is drawn from a study of cytomegalovirus exposure and HLA in healthy donors. Looking at the study overall: Roughly 80% of a few hundred genotyped donors fell in the Caucasian-associated ancestry cluster. General study findings and limits: There were some public TCRs occurring in many donors, but most TCR sequences were rare.

The PCR ran on 60 Vbeta and 13 Jbeta primers. The assay was immunoSEQ multiplex PCR, and TCRdb's table has in-frame clones only and misses some. The sample includes 75,000 to 100,000 clones, roughly 74% of them seen just once. This CDR3 region has 16 residues. Trimming shortened V by 4 bases and J by 5 bases, and 15 bases separated the two germline ends. CDR1 is LNHDA and CDR2 is SQIVND in the germline V gene (reference sequence). This receptor was taken from a woman between 65 and 79 years old in good health and CMV-seropositive. The chain has TRBV19 and TRBJ1-6, with D possibly TRBD1 on 5 matching bases. Sequencing used PBMCs. The CDR3 region is CASSSSGGAHNSPLHF. CDR3 DNA: TGTGCCAGTAGTAGTTCGGGAGGGGCGCATAATTCACCCCTCCACTTT.